What follows are 7 T cell receptor beta chains derived from one specimen sequenced in a study of T cell responses to AZD1222 COVID-19 vaccine. The data were produced by immunoSEQ multiplex PCR, yet TCRdb's version contains in-frame clones alone and is incomplete. This table has about 160,000 clones, 80% to 95% appearing once. The sample consisted of peripheral blood, taken on day 0 of AZD1222 vaccination. The receptors were gathered from an adult in good health.

This rearrangement joins TRBV7-2 to TRBJ2-7, with unresolved D. V gave up 5 bases and J gave up 6 bases, with 14 bases separating them. The CDR3 runs to 13 residues. Germline lookup yields CDR1 SGHTA and CDR2 FQGNSA. The CDR3 region is CASSQARTLEQYF. The CDR3 nucleotides read TGTGCCAGCAGCCAGGCTAGGACCCTCGAGCAGTACTTC.

J is TRBJ2-5 and V is TRBV5-6; 9 positions agree with TRBD2. The CDR3 length is 15 residues. The V and J ends lost 0 bases and 5 bases, in that order; junction bases with no gene match: 5. Germline V CDR1 and CDR2: SGHDT, YYEEEE. The CDR3: CASSLVNSGSETQYF. DNA of the CDR3: TGTGCCAGCAGCTTGGTCAATAGCGGGAGTGAGACCCAGTACTTC.

This CDR3 reads CASSSRTEPGAQYF. CDR3 nucleotide sequence: TGTGCCAGCAGCTCCCGGACCGAGCCAGGGGCCCAGTACTTC. The rearrangement uses TRBV11-2 and TRBJ2-5; possible D gene TRBD1, 6 bases. Germline lookup yields CDR1 SGHAT and CDR2 FQNNGV. This CDR3 is built from 14 residues. Between the trimmed V and J ends, which lost 4 bases and 9 bases, there was a span of 18 bases.

The CDR3 bases are TGTGCCAGAAGCCTGGGGCCCCAGCATTTT. Protein sequence: CARSLGPQHF. J is TRBJ1-5 and V is TRBV7-5. TRBV7-5 is labeled a pseudogene. This CDR3 has 10 residues.

This chain's CDR3 is CAISERQGGYEQYF. The CDR3 DNA reads as TGTGCCATCAGTGAGCGACAGGGGGGTTACGAGCAGTACTTC. V and J are TRBV10-3 and TRBJ2-7, with TRBD1 identical over 9 bases. The length of the CDR3 is 14 residues. CDR1 and CDR2 (germline): ENHRY, SYGVKD. V was clipped by 2 bases and J by 4 bases; unmatched bases: 3.

The chain is built from TRBV2 and TRBJ2-2, with D maybe TRBD1 (5 bases). The CDR3 is 15 residues long. The ends were cut back, 1 base at V and 0 bases at J, with 6 bases in the middle. From germline, CDR1 is SNHLY and CDR2 FYNNEI. In nucleotides, the CDR3 is TGTGCCAGCAGTGAAGAGACAGCGAACACCGGGGAGCTGTTTTTT. This sequence encodes CASSEETANTGELFF.

The V gene is TRBV18, the J gene TRBJ2-1, with 8 bases lining up with TRBD1. CDR3 size: 16 residues. Germline loops: CDR1 KGHSH, CDR2 LQKENI. V was pared by 4 bases and J by 7 bases, with 12 bases of the junction left unmatched. DNA for the CDR3: TGTGCCAGCTCACGAACCCAGGACAGGGTTAATAATGAGCAGTTCTTC. It translates to CASSRTQDRVNNEQFF.